This T cell receptor beta chain stems from a study of PD-L1 blockade in urothelial cancer. As for the study in general: Atezolizumab at 1,200 mg intravenously every 3 weeks was started by patients at some point between 2014 and 2016. Notes on the study in general: Durable-benefit cases showed more tumor-associated blood clone expansion at 3 weeks.

Notes on this clone: Antigen unknown.

Clones were sequenced by immunoSEQ multiplex PCR, and TCRdb holds only the in-frame ones, with some missing. This table has roughly 56,000 clones, roughly 86% appearing once. Time point defined: pretreatment peripheral blood. Germline V CDR1 and CDR2: MNHEY, SMNVEV (reference sequence). V was trimmed by 4 bases and J by 13 bases, leaving 16 bases between them. This CDR3 has 13 amino acids. The genes are TRBV27 and TRBJ1-4, with D possibly TRBD1 on 5 matching bases. The source of this sequence is a man between 60 and 70 years old with urothelial cancer. The input for sequencing was PBMCs, taken around atezolizumab (anti-PD-L1) treatment. The DNA for the CDR3 is TGTGCCAGCAGTTCCACCGCCCGTAGGGGACTGTTTTTT. Translating it yields CASSSTARRGLFF.